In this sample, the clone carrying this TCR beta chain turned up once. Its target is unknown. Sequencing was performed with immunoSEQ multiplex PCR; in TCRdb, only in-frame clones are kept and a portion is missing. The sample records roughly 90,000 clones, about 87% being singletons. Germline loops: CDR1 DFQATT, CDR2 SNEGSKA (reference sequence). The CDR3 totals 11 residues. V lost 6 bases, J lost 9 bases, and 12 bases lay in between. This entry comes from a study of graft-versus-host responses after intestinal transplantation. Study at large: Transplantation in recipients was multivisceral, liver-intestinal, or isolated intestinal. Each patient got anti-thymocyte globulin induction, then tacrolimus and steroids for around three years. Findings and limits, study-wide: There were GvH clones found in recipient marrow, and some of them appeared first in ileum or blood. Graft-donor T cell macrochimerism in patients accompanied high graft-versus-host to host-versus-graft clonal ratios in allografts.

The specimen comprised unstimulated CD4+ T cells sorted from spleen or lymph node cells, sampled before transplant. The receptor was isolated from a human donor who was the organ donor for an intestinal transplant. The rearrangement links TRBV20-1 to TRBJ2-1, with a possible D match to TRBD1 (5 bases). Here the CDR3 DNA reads TGCAGTGCCTTGGGGCCGGGTGAGCAGTTCTTC. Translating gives CSALGPGEQFF.